This TCR beta chain emerged from a study of blood T cell repertoires in COVID-19. Study summary: Acute and convalescent COVID-19 specimens originated in the United States, Italy and Spain. T cells, B-cell-depleted T cells, or PBMCs supplied cDNA or gDNA.

In the original analysis: Estimates of nucleated cell counts were drawn from the amplification of reference gene primers. Produced via immunoSEQ multiplex PCR; TCRdb's table is partial and in-frame only. The DNA gave D and trimming, while V, J and clone size come from that table. The sample consists of around 45,000 clones, about 90% of them appearing once. The TCR sequence derives from an older man with acute or convalescent COVID-19. Input material: peripheral blood.

Written as DNA, the CDR3 is TGTGCCAGCAGCTTAAGGACTAGCGGGGGAGATGAGCAGTTCTTC. Its protein is CASSLRTSGGDEQFF. This sequence joins TRBV11-2 and TRBJ2-1; 13 bases match TRBD2. The CDR3 runs 15 residues. V lost 2 bases to trimming and J lost 8 bases; unmatched junction nucleotides: 3. Germline V gene lookup returns CDR1 SGHAT and CDR2 FQNNGV.